Following are 2 T cell receptor beta chains from one sample sequenced in a study of blood T cell repertoires in COVID-19. Assay used: immunoSEQ multiplex PCR; TCRdb lists only in-frame clones, some missing. Here the sample spans around 200,000 clones, around 88% being singletons. Input material: peripheral blood. Every receptor here comes from a man aged 45-60 years with active or convalescent COVID-19.

This clone came up many times. The genes are TRBV3-1 (or the pseudogene TRBV3-2) and TRBJ2-1; D ambiguous. Germline loops: CDR1 LGHDT, CDR2 YNNKEL (reference sequence). V lost 1 base and J lost 10, with 14 bases in between. The CDR3 extends over 14 amino acids. The CDR3: CASSQAGSATEQFF. As DNA, the CDR3 is TGTGCCAGCAGCCAAGCAGGATCCGCCACCGAGCAGTTCTTC.

This clone came up once. The V and J genes are TRBV27 and TRBJ1-1, with TRBD1 as a possible D gene (5 bases). The CDR3 is 13 residues long. Trimming pared 7 bases from V and 6 bases from J, leaving 15 bases between. Germline V lookup: CDR1 MNHEY, CDR2 SMNVEV (reference sequence). CDR3 DNA sequence: TGTGCCAGCATGGCAGGGTGGAAGCCTGAAGCTTTCTTT. Protein: CASMAGWKPEAFF.